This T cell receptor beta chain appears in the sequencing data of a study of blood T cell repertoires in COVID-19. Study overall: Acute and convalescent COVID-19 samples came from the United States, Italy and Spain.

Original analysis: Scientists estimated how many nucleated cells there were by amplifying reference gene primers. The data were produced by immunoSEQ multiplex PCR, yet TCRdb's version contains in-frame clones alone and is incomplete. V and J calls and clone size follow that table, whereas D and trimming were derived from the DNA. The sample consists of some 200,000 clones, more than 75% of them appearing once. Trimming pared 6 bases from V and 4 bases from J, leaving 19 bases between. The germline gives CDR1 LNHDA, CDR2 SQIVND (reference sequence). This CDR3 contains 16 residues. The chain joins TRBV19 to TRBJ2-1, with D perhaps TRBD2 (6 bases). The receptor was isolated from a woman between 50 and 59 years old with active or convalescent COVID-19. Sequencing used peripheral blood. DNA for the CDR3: TGTGCCAGTAGCCCACTAGGGAGGAAGAAATACAATGAGCAGTTCTTC. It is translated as CASSPLGRKKYNEQFF.